One TCR beta chain is described in this entry. Trimming took off 4 bases at V and 2 bases at J, with 14 bases between the two ends. The CDR3 runs 15 residues. CDR1 is SGHRS, CDR2 YFSETQ, per germline. This specimen comes from a study of T cell changes during pregnancy in multiple sclerosis. Here immunoSEQ multiplex PCR was the method, and the copy in TCRdb shows in-frame clones only, minus some. The sample records tens of thousands of clones, about 90% being singletons. This clonotype was obtained from a female donor in good health, enrolled as a control in a pregnancy study. V gene TRBV5-1 combines with J gene TRBJ2-3, with D hard to call. Material: CD4+ T cells from peripheral blood mononuclear cells, obtained in the third trimester of pregnancy. CDR3 DNA sequence: TGCGCCAGCAGCCCAAACTACCAATCCACAGATACGCAGTATTTT. Translation gives CASSPNYQSTDTQYF. The full variable domain, with the rest looked up from reference TRBV5-1 and TRBJ2-3, is KAGVTQTPRYLIKTRGQQVTLSCSPISGHRSVSWYQQTPGQGLQFLFEYFSETQRNKGNFPGRFSGRQFSNSRSEMNVSTLELGDSALYLCASSPNYQSTDTQYFGPGTRLTVL.